The T cell receptor beta chain described here comes from a study of graft-versus-host responses after intestinal transplantation. Turning to the study itself: All recipients got anti-thymocyte globulin induction, then tacrolimus and steroids for roughly three years. Overall study findings and caveats: In recipient marrow, GvH clones were found, and some appeared first in ileum or blood.

To note about this clone: As yet, its antigen is unknown.

Sequenced by immunoSEQ multiplex PCR; TCRdb stores in-frame clones only, minus some. The top ten clones hold roughly 0.4% of a sample with fewer than 95,000 clones, about nine tenths of them seen once. Germline values: CDR1 MDHEN, CDR2 SYDVKM. The CDR3 loop spans 15 amino acids. Deletions cut 3 bases from V and 2 bases from J, with 14 bases between. This chain joins TRBV28 and TRBJ2-7; the D gene is possibly TRBD1 (6 bases). The receptor comes from a human donor who was the organ donor for an intestinal transplant. The source material was unstimulated CD8+ T cells sorted from spleen or lymph node cells, sampled before transplant. In DNA, the CDR3 is TGTGCCAGCAGTTTGTGGACAGTGATGCCCTACGAGCAGTACTTC. Amino acid sequence: CASSLWTVMPYEQYF.